Listed below are T cell receptor beta chains from one sample, sequenced in a study of identical twins. A single record per CDR3 protein comes from TCRdb applying MiXCR to the 5' RACE reads. The profile shows 690,000 or so distinct CDR3 sequences, roughly 6% of them singletons. Material: naive T cells sorted from blood. The source is a man younger than 35 in good health. Each CDR3 is given with its conserved first and last residue. D genes are given only for firm matches. Expanded clones get a size class; other rows say once, few or many, or leave the size out.

j_call clone_size d_call v_call cdr3_nt cdr3_aa
TRBJ1-4 many - TRBV20-1 TGCAGTGTCATAGGCTCTAATGAAAAACTGTTTTTT CSVIGSNEKLFF
TRBJ1-6 many - TRBV12-3/TRBV12-4 TGTGCCAGCAGTTTACGGCAGGGGATAAGCTCCTATAATTCACCCCTCCACTTT CASSLRQGISSYNSPLHF
TRBJ1-5 few - TRBV6-1 TGTGCCAGCGGTGCTCGGGGTGGGCGCCTTCAGCCCCAGCATTTT CASGARGGRLQPQHF
TRBJ1-5 - TRBD1 TRBV19 TGTGCCAGTAGTATAGCAAGGACAGGGCCAAATCAGCCCCAGCATTTT CASSIARTGPNQPQHF
TRBJ1-1 many - TRBV12-3/TRBV12-4 TGTGCCAGCAGTTTTGGGGGGGGGGACGCTTTCTTT CASSFGGGDAFF
TRBJ2-2 many - TRBV5-1 TGCGCCACCTTAGACCCGGGGTCCGGGGAGCTGTTTTTT CATLDPGSGELFF
TRBJ2-1 many - TRBV29-1 TGCAGCGTTGTTTCGGAATCCCTACAGTTCTTC CSVVSESLQFF
TRBJ2-1 many - TRBV5-6 TGTGCCAGCAGCTCAGGTACCTCCAATGAGCAGTTCTTC CASSSGTSNEQFF
TRBJ2-3 many - TRBV6-5 TGTGCCAGCAGTTACGTGCTTTCTAGCACAGATACGCAGTATTTT CASSYVLSSTDTQYF
TRBJ1-4 many - TRBV20-1 TGCAGTGCCCTCCCAACACTGACCAGGCGGGACGAAAAACTGTTTTTT CSALPTLTRRDEKLFF
TRBJ2-7 many - TRBV28 TGTGCCAGCAGTTCGCAGCGGATATACGAGCAGTACTTC CASSSQRIYEQYF
TRBJ2-1 - - TRBV5-1 TGCGCCAGCAGCTTGGCAAAGGGGAACGCTCGTCTCAATGAGCAGTTCTTC CASSLAKGNARLNEQFF
TRBJ2-2 many - TRBV13 TGTGCCAGCAGCCATCGAGGACGGCACACCGGGGAGCTGTTTTTT CASSHRGRHTGELFF
TRBJ2-1 many - TRBV2 TGTGCCAGCAGCCGCGGGACTCAAACCTACAATGAGCAGTTCTTC CASSRGTQTYNEQFF
TRBJ2-1 many TRBD1 TRBV24-1 TGTGCCACCAGAAGTGGGGATAGCTGGCAGGGGGCTAGTGGTGAGCAGTTCTTC CATRSGDSWQGASGEQFF
TRBJ1-1 many - TRBV28 TGTGCCAGCCACCCCGGACTCTACAGGGTTGGCACTGAAGCTTTCTTT CASHPGLYRVGTEAFF
TRBJ2-5 many TRBD2 TRBV29-1 TGCAGCGCCACACTAGCGGGAGGGCCAAGGGGGGAGACCCAGTACTTC CSATLAGGPRGETQYF
TRBJ2-3 - - TRBV12-3/TRBV12-4 TGTGCCAGCAACTCCGCCGTCAGTAGCACAGATACGCAGTATTTT CASNSAVSSTDTQYF
TRBJ1-5 few TRBD1 TRBV12-3/TRBV12-4 TGTGCCAGCAGTTTACAACAGGGGGCCGGTCAGCCCCAGCATTTT CASSLQQGAGQPQHF
TRBJ1-3 many - TRBV5-1 TGCGCCAGCAGCTTGGAAAGGGGAATCGGAAACACCATATATTTT CASSLERGIGNTIYF
TRBJ2-7 few - TRBV12-3/TRBV12-4 TGTGCCAGCTCCTATGGAGCATTTGGTCCTACCTACGAGCAGTACTTC CASSYGAFGPTYEQYF
TRBJ2-1 many - TRBV5-5 TGTGCCAGCAGCTCCGGGAATAGGTTTGCAGTCGATGAGCAGTTCTTC CASSSGNRFAVDEQFF